This T cell receptor beta chain was sequenced during a study of blood T cell repertoires in COVID-19. Study at large: PBMCs, B-cell-depleted T cells, or T cells provided the cDNA or gDNA that made up the material.

With 3 bases clipped from V and 4 bases from J, the junction kept 7 bases outside the gene matches. The germline gives CDR1 MDHEN, CDR2 SYDVKM. CDR3 length equals 15 residues. In the authors' workflow: Reference gene primers were amplified, and this amplification served to estimate nucleated cell counts. Here immunoSEQ multiplex PCR was the method, and the copy in TCRdb shows in-frame clones only, minus some. V and J calls and clone size come straight from that table; D and trimming were deduced from the DNA. This repertoire shows fewer than 250,000 clones, 75% to 90% found once; its top ten account for about 3.5%. The cohort comprised adults aged roughly 18 to 95 years residing in about two dozen US areas. Participants classified as exposed had met a COVID-19 case within 2 weeks before study entry.

The V call is TRBV28, the J call TRBJ2-5, with TRBD2 matching over 8 bases. The sequenced sample was PBMCs or T cells enriched from blood (not recorded which). This TCR came from a woman in her twenties or thirties who had been exposed to COVID-19. The CDR3 loop is CASSLWAGGSETQYF. CDR3 in DNA: TGTGCCAGCAGTTTGTGGGCGGGAGGATCAGAGACCCAGTACTTC. Using reference TRBV28 and TRBJ2-5 for the parts outside the CDR3, the full variable domain is DVKVTQSSRYLVKRTGEKVFLECVQDMDHENMFWYRQDPGLGLRLIYFSYDVKMKEKGDIPEGYSVSREKKERFSLILESASTNQTSMYLCASSLWAGGSETQYFGPGTRLLVL.